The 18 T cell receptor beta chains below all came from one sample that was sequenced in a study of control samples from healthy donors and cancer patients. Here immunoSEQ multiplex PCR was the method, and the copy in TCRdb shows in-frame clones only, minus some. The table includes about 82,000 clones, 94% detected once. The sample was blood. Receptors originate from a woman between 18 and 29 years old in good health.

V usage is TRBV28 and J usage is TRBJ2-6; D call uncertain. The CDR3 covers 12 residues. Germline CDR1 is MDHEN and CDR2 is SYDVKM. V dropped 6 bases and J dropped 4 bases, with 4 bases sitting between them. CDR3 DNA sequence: TGTGCCAGCAGGCCGGGGGCCAACGTCCTGACTTTC. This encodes CASRPGANVLTF.

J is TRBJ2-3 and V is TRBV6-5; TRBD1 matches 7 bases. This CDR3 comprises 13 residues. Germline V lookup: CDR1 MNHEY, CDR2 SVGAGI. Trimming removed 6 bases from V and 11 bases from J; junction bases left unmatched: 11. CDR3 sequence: CASSPTAGGKQYF. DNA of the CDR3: TGTGCCAGCAGCCCCACAGCAGGGGGAAAGCAGTATTTT.

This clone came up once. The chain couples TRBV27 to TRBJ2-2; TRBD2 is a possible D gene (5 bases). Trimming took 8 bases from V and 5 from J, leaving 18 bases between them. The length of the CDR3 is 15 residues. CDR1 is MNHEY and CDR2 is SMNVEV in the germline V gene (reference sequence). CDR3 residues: CASQPPGLGTGELFF. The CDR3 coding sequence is TGTGCCAGCCAACCACCGGGGTTGGGAACCGGGGAGCTGTTTTTT.

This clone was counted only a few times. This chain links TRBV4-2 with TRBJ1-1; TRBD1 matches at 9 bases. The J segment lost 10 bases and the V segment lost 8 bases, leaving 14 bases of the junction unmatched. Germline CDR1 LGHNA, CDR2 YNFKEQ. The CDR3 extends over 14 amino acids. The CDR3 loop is CASAKPGTGTVAFF. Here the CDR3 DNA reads TGTGCCAGCGCAAAGCCCGGGACAGGGACCGTAGCTTTCTTT.

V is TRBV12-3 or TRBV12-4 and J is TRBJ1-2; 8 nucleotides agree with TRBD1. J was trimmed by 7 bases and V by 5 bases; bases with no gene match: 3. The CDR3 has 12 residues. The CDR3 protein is CASSPGGGGYTF. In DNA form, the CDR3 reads TGTGCCAGCAGTCCAGGGGGCGGTGGCTACACCTTC.

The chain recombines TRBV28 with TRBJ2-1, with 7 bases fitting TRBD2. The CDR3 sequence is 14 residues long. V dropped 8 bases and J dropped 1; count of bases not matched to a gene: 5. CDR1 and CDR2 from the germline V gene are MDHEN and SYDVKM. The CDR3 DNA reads TGTGCCAGCGGGGGGGGTCCTTCCTACAATGAGCAGTTCTTC. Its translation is CASGGGPSYNEQFF.

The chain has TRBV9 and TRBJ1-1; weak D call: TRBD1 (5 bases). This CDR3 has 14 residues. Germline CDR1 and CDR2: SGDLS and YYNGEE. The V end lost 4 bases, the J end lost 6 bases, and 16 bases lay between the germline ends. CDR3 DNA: TGTGCCAGCAGCACCCCGAACTCGGGGGCTGAAGCTTTCTTT. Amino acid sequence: CASSTPNSGAEAFF. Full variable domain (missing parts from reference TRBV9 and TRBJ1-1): DSGVTQTPKHLITATGQRVTLRCSPRSGDLSVYWYQQSLDQGLQFLIQYYNGEERAKGNILERFSAQQFPDLHSELNLSSLELGDSALYFCASSTPNSGAEAFFGQGTRLTVV.

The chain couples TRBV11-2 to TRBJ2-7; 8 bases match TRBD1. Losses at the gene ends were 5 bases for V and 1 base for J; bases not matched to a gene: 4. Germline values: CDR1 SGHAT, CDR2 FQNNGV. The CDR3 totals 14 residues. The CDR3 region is CASSAGQASYEQYF. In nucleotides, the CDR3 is TGTGCCAGCAGCGCGGGACAGGCGTCCTACGAGCAGTACTTC.

In DNA form, the CDR3 reads TGTGCCAGCTCACCTTCGGAGGGGCCAAGACAGCCCCAGCATTTT. This gives the protein CASSPSEGPRQPQHF. V and J are TRBV18 and TRBJ1-5; perhaps TRBD1 as D (5 bases). The ends were cut back, 3 bases at V and 7 bases at J, with 16 bases in the middle. CDR1 and CDR2 (germline): KGHSH, LQKENI. The CDR3 sequence is 15 residues long. Complete variable domain (other parts from reference TRBV18 and TRBJ1-5): NAGVMQNPRHLVRRRGQEARLRCSPMKGHSHVYWYRQLPEEGLKFMVYLQKENIIDESGMPKERFSAEFPKEGPSILRIQQVVRGDSAAYFCASSPSEGPRQPQHFGDGTRLSIL.

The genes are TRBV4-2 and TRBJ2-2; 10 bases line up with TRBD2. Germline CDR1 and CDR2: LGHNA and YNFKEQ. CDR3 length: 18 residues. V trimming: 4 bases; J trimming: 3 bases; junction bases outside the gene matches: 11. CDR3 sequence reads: CASSPISSGSWHTGELFF. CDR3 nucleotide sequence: TGTGCCAGCAGCCCGATCTCTAGCGGGAGTTGGCACACCGGGGAGCTGTTTTTT.

The CDR3: CASTNNYGYTF. CDR3 in DNA: TGTGCCAGCACCAACAACTATGGCTACACCTTC. V gene TRBV28 combines with J gene TRBJ1-2; D remains ambiguous. CDR1 is MDHEN and CDR2 is SYDVKM in the germline V gene. There are 11 residues in the CDR3. V was pared by 7 bases and J by 2 bases, with 5 bases between.

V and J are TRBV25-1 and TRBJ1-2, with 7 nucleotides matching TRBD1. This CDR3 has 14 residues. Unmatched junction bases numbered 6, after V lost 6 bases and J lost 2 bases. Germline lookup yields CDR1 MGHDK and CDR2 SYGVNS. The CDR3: CASSNPGQNYGYTF. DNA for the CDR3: TGTGCCAGCAGCAATCCGGGACAGAACTATGGCTACACCTTC.

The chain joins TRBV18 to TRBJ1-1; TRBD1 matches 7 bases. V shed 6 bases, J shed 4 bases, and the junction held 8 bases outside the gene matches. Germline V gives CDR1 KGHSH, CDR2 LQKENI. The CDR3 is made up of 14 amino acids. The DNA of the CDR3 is TGTGCCAGCTCTAAGGGGGCTACGGTCACTGAAGCTTTCTTT. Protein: CASSKGATVTEAFF.

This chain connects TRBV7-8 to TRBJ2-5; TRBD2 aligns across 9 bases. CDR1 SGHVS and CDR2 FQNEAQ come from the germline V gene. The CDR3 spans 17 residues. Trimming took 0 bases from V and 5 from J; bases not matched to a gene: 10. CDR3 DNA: TGTGCCAGCAGCTTAGCGGCTAGCGGGGACTTCATGGAGACCCAGTACTTC. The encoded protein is CASSLAASGDFMETQYF.

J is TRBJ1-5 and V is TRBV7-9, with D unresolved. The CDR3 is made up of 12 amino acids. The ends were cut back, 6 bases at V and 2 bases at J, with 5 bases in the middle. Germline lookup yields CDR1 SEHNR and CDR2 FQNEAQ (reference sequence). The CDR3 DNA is TGTGCCAGCAGGGAGGGCAATCAGCCCCAGCATTTT. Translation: CASREGNQPQHF.

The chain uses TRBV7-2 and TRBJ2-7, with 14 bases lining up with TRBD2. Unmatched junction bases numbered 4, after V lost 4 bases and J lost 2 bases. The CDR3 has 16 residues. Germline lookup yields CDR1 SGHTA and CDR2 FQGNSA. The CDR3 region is CASSSWTSGGTYEQYF. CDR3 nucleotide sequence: TGTGCCAGCAGCTCTTGGACTAGCGGGGGGACCTACGAGCAGTACTTC. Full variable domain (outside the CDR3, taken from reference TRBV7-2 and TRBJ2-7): GAGVSQSPSNKVTEKGKDVELRCDPISGHTALYWYRQSLGQGLEFLIYFQGNSAPDKSGLPSDRFSAERTGGSVSTLTIQRTQQEDSAVYLCASSSWTSGGTYEQYFGPGTRLTVT.

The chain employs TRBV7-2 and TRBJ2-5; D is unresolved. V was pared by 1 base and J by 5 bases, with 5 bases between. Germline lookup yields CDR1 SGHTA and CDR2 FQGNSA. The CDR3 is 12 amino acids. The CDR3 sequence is CASSLVRETQYF. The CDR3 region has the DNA TGTGCCAGCAGCTTAGTCCGGGAGACCCAGTACTTC.

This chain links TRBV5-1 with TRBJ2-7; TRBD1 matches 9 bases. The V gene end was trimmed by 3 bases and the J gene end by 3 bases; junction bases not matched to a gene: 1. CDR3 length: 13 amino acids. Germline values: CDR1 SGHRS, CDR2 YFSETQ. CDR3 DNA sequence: TGCGCCAGCAGCTGGGGACAGGGCTACGAGCAGTACTTC. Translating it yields CASSWGQGYEQYF.